A single sample gave rise to the 18 T cell receptor beta chains below, sequenced in a study of neurological immune-mediated disorders. TCRdb used MiXCR to reprocess the 5' RACE reads, holding one entry per CDR3 protein. The sample carries around 130,000 distinct CDR3 sequences, roughly 3.1% recorded once. Sequenced sample: PBMCs. All receptors derive from a woman younger than 45 with multiple sclerosis.

This clonotype was observed many times. The chain has TRBV20-1 and TRBJ2-3; D may be TRBD1 or TRBD2 (7 bases each). Germline assignment: CDR1 DFQATT and CDR2 SNEGSKA (reference sequence). V gave up 3 bases and J gave up 4 bases, with 14 bases separating them. This CDR3 comprises 14 residues. CDR3 region: CSASQGGAPDTQYF. As DNA, the CDR3 is TGCAGTGCTAGCCAGGGGGGGGCCCCAGATACGCAGTATTTT.

As regards this clonotype: A much larger clonotype is one base distant, so this may be a read error. The gene calls are TRBV19 and TRBJ2-7; D gene ambiguous. V shed 10 bases and J shed 3 bases, with 16 bases lying between them. The CDR3 is made up of 13 amino acids. From germline, CDR1 is LNHDA and CDR2 SQIVND (reference sequence). The CDR3 spells CATAKVSYYEQYF. The CDR3 nucleotides read TGTGCCACTGCGAAAGTAAGCTACTACGAGCAGTACTTC.

Many counts were recorded for this clonotype. This chain uses TRBV12-3 or TRBV12-4 with TRBJ1-6; D remains unclear. The V end was cut by 6 bases, the J end by 2 bases, with 14 bases between. CDR3 size: 16 residues. The CDR3 loop reads CASREKRTAYNSPLHF. CDR3 DNA: TGTGCCAGCAGAGAAAAAAGGACTGCCTATAATTCACCCCTCCACTTT.

This clonotype occurred many times. This chain joins TRBV7-2 and TRBJ2-3; perhaps TRBD2 as D (8 bases). V dropped 4 bases and J dropped 4 bases, with 18 bases sitting between them. The CDR3 consists of 16 residues. Germline V lookup: CDR1 SGHTA, CDR2 FQGNSA. The CDR3 here is CASSSIAGQSSDTQYF. The CDR3 DNA sequence: TGTGCCAGCAGCTCCATAGCGGGACAGAGTTCAGATACGCAGTATTTT.

This clonotype showed up many times. The chain combines TRBV20-1 with TRBJ1-6, with D perhaps TRBD1 (5 bases). V lost 6 bases and J 8 bases, leaving 20 bases between the germline ends. Germline loops: CDR1 DFQATT, CDR2 SNEGSKA (reference sequence). The CDR3 extends over 15 amino acids. The CDR3 loop is CSAAMGPVRDSPLHF. CDR3 DNA: TGCAGTGCCGCCATGGGACCTGTCAGGGATTCACCCCTCCACTTT.

This clonotype was seen repeatedly, ten times or more. The chain combines TRBV9 with TRBJ1-5; D uncertain. The germline gives CDR1 SGDLS, CDR2 YYNGEE. This CDR3 is built from 13 residues. Trimming left V 1 base short and J 5 bases short, with 7 bases between. CDR3 loop: CASSVSLDQPQHF. For the CDR3, the DNA is TGTGCCAGCAGCGTATCCCTCGATCAGCCCCAGCATTTT.

This clonotype was seen more than once but under ten times. V is TRBV12-3 or TRBV12-4 and J is TRBJ2-6, with unresolved D. V was cut by 7 bases and J by 0 bases, with 7 bases left in between. The CDR3 sequence is 14 residues long. For the CDR3, the DNA is TGTGCCAGCATCCCTTACTCTGGGGCCAACGTCCTGACTTTC. Translated: CASIPYSGANVLTF.

This clonotype was recorded many times. The V gene is TRBV20-1, the J gene TRBJ1-4; a possible D gene is TRBD1 (5 bases). CDR1 and CDR2 (germline): DFQATT, SNEGSKA (reference sequence). This CDR3 comprises 16 residues. With 7 bases removed from V and 0 bases from J, the gap between germline ends came to 18 bases. The CDR3 loop reads CSVPDMGPATNEKLFF. The CDR3 DNA follows: TGCAGTGTTCCGGACATGGGCCCCGCAACTAATGAAAAACTGTTTTTT.

The table lists this clonotype with many counts. The chain carries TRBV4-1 and TRBJ1-5, with D perhaps matching TRBD1 (5 bases). This CDR3 has 13 amino acids. Between the trimmed V and J ends, which lost 2 bases and 7 bases, there was a span of 9 bases. Germline V lookup: CDR1 MGHRA, CDR2 YSYEKL. CDR3 sequence (DNA): TGCGCCAGCAGCCAATTGGGGGAACAGCCCCAGCATTTT. Encoded protein: CASSQLGEQPQHF.

The chain combines TRBV20-1 with TRBJ2-3; D may correspond to TRBD1 or TRBD2 (5 bases each). V was pared by 5 bases and J by 0 bases, with 15 bases between. The germline CDR1 and CDR2 sequences are DFQATT and SNEGSKA (reference sequence). The CDR3 covers 15 residues. The CDR3 DNA is TGCAGTGCTCGTCCCGGGGCCTCTAGCACAGATACGCAGTATTTT. Translated, it gives CSARPGASSTDTQYF.

The table lists this clonotype with many counts. This chain joins TRBV7-2 and TRBJ2-1, with a weak D call TRBD1 (5 bases). V was clipped by 1 base and J by 6 bases, with 22 bases between them. CDR3 length equals 18 residues. Germline CDR1 is SGHTA and CDR2 is FQGNSA. CDR3 DNA: TGTGCCAGCAGCTTAGAATCAGGGCGCCTGACCAAGAGCAATGAGCAGTTCTTC. Translated, it gives CASSLESGRLTKSNEQFF.

Many counts were recorded for this clonotype. The rearrangement joins TRBV20-1 to TRBJ2-2; D unclear. Deletions cut 5 bases from V and 1 base from J, with 8 bases between. Germline V gene sequence: CDR1 DFQATT, CDR2 SNEGSKA (reference sequence). This CDR3 is 13 amino acids long. The CDR3 loop reads CSAAYKNTGELFF. As DNA, the CDR3 is TGCAGTGCTGCATACAAGAACACCGGGGAGCTGTTTTTT.

This clonotype was detected many times. The J gene is TRBJ1-4, the V gene TRBV29-1; D is uncertain. CDR1 and CDR2 from the germline V gene are SQVTM and ANQGSEA. This CDR3 comprises 10 residues. The germline V and J ends were trimmed by 5 bases and 6 bases, with 4 bases remaining between them. The chain's CDR3 is CSVLDEKLFF. The CDR3, as DNA: TGCAGCGTTTTGGATGAAAAACTGTTTTTT.

This clonotype was counted many times. The chain employs TRBV5-1 and TRBJ2-2; D gene uncertain. V shed 0 bases and J shed 5 bases, with 8 bases lying between them. In germline, CDR1 is SGHRS, CDR2 YFSETQ. The CDR3 contains 14 residues. The CDR3 spells CASSLDWGTGELFF. The CDR3, as DNA: TGCGCCAGCAGCTTGGATTGGGGAACCGGGGAGCTGTTTTTT.

This clonotype has at least ten counts. V usage is TRBV5-1 and J usage is TRBJ2-1; TRBD2 agrees at 12 bases. The V segment lost 5 bases and the J segment 7 bases; nucleotides outside the gene matches: 13. The CDR3 has 17 amino acids. Germline-derived CDR1 and CDR2 are SGHRS and YFSETQ. The CDR3 reads CASRPGLAGIVGNEQFF. The CDR3 DNA follows: TGCGCCAGCAGACCTGGACTAGCGGGAATCGTAGGGAATGAGCAGTTCTTC.

This clonotype has at least ten counts. V usage is TRBV20-1 and J usage is TRBJ2-3; D is perhaps TRBD1 (6 bases). The CDR3 consists of 15 residues. V lost 2 bases, J lost 0 bases, and 12 bases lay in between. Germline CDR1 reads DFQATT; CDR2 reads SNEGSKA (reference sequence). This CDR3 reads CSARQGGISTDTQYF. Here the CDR3 DNA reads TGCAGTGCTAGACAAGGGGGTATTAGCACAGATACGCAGTATTTT.

With respect to this clonotype: A much larger clone sits a single nucleotide away, making a read error possible. This chain connects TRBV20-1 to TRBJ1-2; unclear D gene. V lost 4 bases and J lost 4, with 13 bases in between. CDR3 size: 13 residues. Germline CDR1 and CDR2: DFQATT and SNEGSKA (reference sequence). CDR3 DNA sequence: TGCAGTGCTATAGCTGGTCGTACCTATGGCTACACCTTC. Encoded protein: CSAIAGRTYGYTF.

This clonotype was seen many times. V and J are TRBV12-3 or TRBV12-4 and TRBJ2-3; tentative D call: TRBD1 (5 bases). CDR3 size: 14 residues. V lost 5 bases, J lost 4 bases, and 13 bases lay in between. The CDR3: CASSTGGASDTQYF. The DNA for the CDR3 is TGTGCCAGCAGTACCGGTGGGGCTTCAGATACGCAGTATTTT.